Below, 27 T cell receptor beta chains from the same sample are listed, as sequenced in a study of CD8 T cells in ankylosing spondylitis. TCRdb analysed the 5' RACE reads with MiXCR anew, one entry per CDR3 protein. The table lists approximately 220,000 distinct CDR3 sequences, 20% to 30% of them singletons. The sequenced material came from blood, either unsorted or a sorted T cell fraction (not recorded which). The origin of the receptors is a male donor with ankylosing spondylitis or in good health (not recorded which).

The V call is TRBV4-2, the J call TRBJ2-7, with D tentatively TRBD1 (6 bases). Germline CDR1 reads LGHNA; CDR2 reads YNFKEQ. Trimming removed 2 bases from V and 1 base from J, with 9 bases in between. The CDR3 is 14 residues long. The CDR3 reads CASSQCQGSYEQYF. CDR3 coding DNA: TGTGCCAGCAGCCAATGCCAGGGGTCCTACGAGCAGTACTTC.

The V and J genes are TRBV20-1 and TRBJ2-7; 8 bases fit TRBD2. Per the germline V gene, CDR1 is DFQATT and CDR2 is SNEGSKA (reference sequence). With 6 bases clipped from V and 4 bases from J, the junction kept 8 bases outside the gene matches. The CDR3 spans 13 residues. CDR3 DNA: TGCAGTGCCGAAGCGGGAGTAAGGTACGAGCAGTACTTC. Its translation is CSAEAGVRYEQYF.

The chain combines TRBV7-2 with TRBJ2-5; D is uncertain. CDR1 SGHTA and CDR2 FQGNSA come from the germline V gene. V was cut by 0 bases and J by 5 bases, with 10 bases left in between. This CDR3 region has 14 residues. In DNA, the CDR3 is TGTGCCAGCAGCTTAGCGCAGGCTGCCGAGACCCAGTACTTC. Amino acid sequence: CASSLAQAAETQYF.

The chain recombines TRBV20-1 with TRBJ2-5; 8 bases agree with TRBD1. The CDR3 length is 16 residues. Germline assignment: CDR1 DFQATT and CDR2 SNEGSKA (reference sequence). V shed 0 bases, J shed 2 bases, and the junction held 8 bases outside the gene matches. DNA for the CDR3: TGCAGTGCTAGAGATCAGGGGGCTCGGAGACAAGAGACCCAGTACTTC. As protein: CSARDQGARRQETQYF.

In this sample, this clonotype turned up many times. This chain joins TRBV7-6 and TRBJ2-5; a possible D gene is TRBD2 (6 bases). There are 15 residues in the CDR3. V gave up 1 base and J gave up 2 bases, with 11 bases separating them. The V gene's germline CDR1 is SGHVS and CDR2 FNYEAQ. CDR3 loop: CASSLESSVQETQYF. The CDR3 DNA reads as TGTGCCAGCAGCTTAGAGTCTAGCGTACAAGAGACCCAGTACTTC.

The chain links TRBV20-1 to TRBJ2-1, with D perhaps TRBD1 (7 bases). This CDR3 comprises 15 residues. The germline V gene encodes CDR1 DFQATT and CDR2 SNEGSKA (reference sequence). V was trimmed by 2 bases and J by 1 base, leaving 12 bases between them. The CDR3 reads CSARRSGGSYNEQFF. CDR3 sequence (DNA): TGCAGTGCTAGACGGTCAGGGGGGTCCTACAATGAGCAGTTCTTC.

CDR3: CAISDGGRAGNEQFF. Written as DNA, the CDR3 is TGTGCCATCAGTGACGGCGGGAGGGCCGGTAATGAGCAGTTCTTC. The chain combines TRBV10-3 with TRBJ2-1; TRBD2 aligns across 9 bases. Germline CDR1 and CDR2: ENHRY and SYGVKD. J was trimmed by 7 bases and V by 3 bases; bases with no gene match: 7. The CDR3 runs 15 residues.

This clonotype was observed at least ten times. This chain links TRBV28 with TRBJ2-7, with 9 bases identical to TRBD1. This CDR3 is 14 amino acids long. CDR1 and CDR2 from the germline V gene are MDHEN and SYDVKM. Germline trimming cut 5 bases from V and 9 bases from J; bases unmatched to any gene: 11. The CDR3 spells CASSPSGTGSLQYF. The CDR3 nucleotides read TGTGCCAGCAGTCCATCCGGGACAGGGAGTCTGCAGTACTTC.

The chain couples TRBV20-1 to TRBJ2-1, with D possibly being TRBD2 (6 bases). The V gene's germline CDR1 is DFQATT and CDR2 SNEGSKA (reference sequence). V was cut by 6 bases and J by 4 bases, with 16 bases left in between. CDR3 length: 14 residues. In DNA form, the CDR3 reads TGCAGTGCCCAGGAGGGAGTTCGATACAATGAGCAGTTCTTC. It translates to CSAQEGVRYNEQFF.

This clonotype was detected ten times or more. CDR3 DNA: TGCGCCAGCAGCCAAGAGGTGCTCGCGGGACAGGAGACCCAGTACTTC. Translated, it gives CASSQEVLAGQETQYF. This chain joins TRBV4-1 and TRBJ2-5; D possibly corresponds to TRBD1 (7 bases). This CDR3 region has 16 residues. V was trimmed by 0 bases and J by 5 bases, leaving 16 bases between them. The germline gives CDR1 MGHRA, CDR2 YSYEKL.

This clonotype came up many times. The chain couples TRBV6-2 or TRBV6-3 to TRBJ2-1; TRBD2 agrees at 12 bases. The ends lost 0 bases at V and 0 bases at J; junction bases unmatched: 9. CDR1 is MNHEY and CDR2 is SVGEGT in the germline V gene. CDR3 length: 20 residues. CDR3 in amino acids: CASSYSTGASGRASYNEQFF. DNA of the CDR3: TGTGCCAGCAGTTACTCAACGGGTGCTAGCGGGAGGGCCTCCTACAATGAGCAGTTCTTC.

This clonotype was counted at least ten times. The rearrangement uses TRBV5-1 and TRBJ1-1, with a tentative D call TRBD1 (6 bases). The CDR3 consists of 15 residues. Deletions cut 0 bases from V and 1 base from J, with 10 bases between. The germline gives CDR1 SGHRS, CDR2 YFSETQ. The CDR3 DNA is TGCGCCAGCAGCTTGGCCCGGGGACAGAACACTGAAGCTTTCTTT. It encodes CASSLARGQNTEAFF.

J is TRBJ2-2 and V is TRBV29-1; 7 nucleotides match TRBD2. The CDR3 consists of 18 residues. J gave up 5 bases and V 7 bases, and 22 bases lay outside the gene matches. Germline CDR1 reads SQVTM; CDR2 reads ANQGSEA. Here the CDR3 reads CSAYEASGKPSVTGELFF. The CDR3 bases are TGCAGCGCCTATGAGGCTAGCGGAAAACCCTCAGTAACCGGGGAGCTGTTTTTT.

This clonotype showed up many times. The rearrangement joins TRBV7-2 to TRBJ2-7; possible D gene TRBD2, 6 bases. Germline-derived CDR1 and CDR2 are SGHTA and FQGNSA. Trimming shortened V by 5 bases and J by 4 bases, and 12 bases separated the two germline ends. This CDR3 contains 13 residues. CDR3 residues: CASSPEGRYEQYF. CDR3 in DNA: TGTGCCAGCAGCCCGGAGGGCCGATACGAGCAGTACTTC. The variable domain in full, completed from reference TRBV7-2 and TRBJ2-7, reads GAGVSQSPSNKVTEKGKDVELRCDPISGHTALYWYRQSLGQGLEFLIYFQGNSAPDKSGLPSDRFSAERTGGSVSTLTIQRTQQEDSAVYLCASSPEGRYEQYFGPGTRLTVT.

This rearrangement joins TRBV9 to TRBJ1-6; D is perhaps TRBD1 (5 bases). The germline CDR1 and CDR2 sequences are SGDLS and YYNGEE. The CDR3 loop spans 14 amino acids. Trimming left V 6 bases short and J 8 bases short, with 15 bases between. CDR3 in amino acids: CASTGGGVDSPLHF. As DNA, the CDR3 is TGTGCCAGCACCGGGGGGGGGGTTGATTCACCCCTCCACTTT.

This clonotype was counted between two and nine times. This sequence joins TRBV20-1 and TRBJ2-7, with 11 bases matching TRBD2. There are 17 residues in the CDR3. J was trimmed by 3 bases and V by 3 bases; bases with no gene match: 13. CDR1 and CDR2 from the germline V gene are DFQATT and SNEGSKA (reference sequence). The CDR3 loop is CSASLAGGPALYYEQYF. The DNA of the CDR3 is TGCAGTGCTAGCCTAGCGGGAGGACCTGCACTCTACTACGAGCAGTACTTC.

Ten or more counts support this clonotype. The chain combines TRBV20-1 with TRBJ2-7, with D possibly matching TRBD2 (5 bases). Germline CDR1 DFQATT, CDR2 SNEGSKA (reference sequence). The V and J ends lost 5 bases and 6 bases respectively, with 17 bases between them. The CDR3 is made up of 13 amino acids. In nucleotides, the CDR3 is TGCAGTGCTCGGCCCCTCCCTGGGAGCGAGCAGTACTTC. This codes for CSARPLPGSEQYF.

The gene calls are TRBV11-2 and TRBJ2-5; 16 bases agree with TRBD2. V was pared by 1 base and J by 4 bases, with 12 bases of the junction left unmatched. Germline V gene lookup returns CDR1 SGHAT and CDR2 FQNNGV. CDR3 length: 20 residues. The CDR3 loop is CASSLVRFGTSGRAGETQYF. DNA of the CDR3: TGTGCCAGCAGCTTAGTAAGGTTCGGGACTAGCGGGAGGGCCGGAGAGACCCAGTACTTC.

The CDR3 spells CASSEYPSGTPSYEQYF. Here the CDR3 DNA reads TGTGCCAGCAGTGAATACCCTAGCGGGACGCCGTCCTACGAGCAGTACTTC. This rearrangement joins TRBV2 to TRBJ2-7; 9 nucleotides agree with TRBD2. The CDR3 length is 17 residues. Germline CDR1 and CDR2: SNHLY and FYNNEI. Losses at the gene ends were 2 bases for V and 1 base for J; bases not matched to a gene: 9.

In this sample, this clonotype turned up once. The gene calls are TRBV9 and TRBJ2-1, with 7 bases that match TRBD2. Germline CDR1 SGDLS, CDR2 YYNGEE. V lost 6 bases, J lost 5 bases, and 11 bases stayed unmatched. The length of the CDR3 is 15 residues. The CDR3: CASTKGGNNNNEQFF. The CDR3 DNA sequence: TGTGCCAGCACCAAGGGAGGGAATAATAACAATGAGCAGTTCTTC.

This chain joins TRBV20-1 and TRBJ1-5; D possibly corresponds to TRBD1 (6 bases). The CDR3 consists of 13 residues. V dropped 6 bases and J dropped 9 bases, with 18 bases sitting between them. Germline V CDR1 and CDR2: DFQATT, SNEGSKA (reference sequence). CDR3 nucleotide sequence: TGCAGTGCCAAGAGACAGGCGGACCTGCCCCAGCATTTT. Its protein product is CSAKRQADLPQHF.

In this sample, this clonotype turned up once. This may come from a read error, since a much larger clone is one base off. The chain is built from TRBV15 and TRBJ2-7; D gene unclear. Germline loops: CDR1 LNHNV, CDR2 YYDKDF (reference sequence). The CDR3 is 16 amino acids. CDR3: CATCRGIDLLAHEQYF. CDR3 in DNA: TGTGCCACCTGCAGAGGTATTGACCTTTTGGCTCACGAGCAGTACTTC.

The rearrangement links TRBV28 to TRBJ2-5, with D possibly called TRBD1 or TRBD2 (5 bases each). The V gene lost 6 bases and the J gene lost 4 bases, with 18 bases spanning the gap. The length of the CDR3 is 15 residues. CDR1 is MDHEN, CDR2 SYDVKM, per germline. CDR3 sequence (DNA): TGTGCCAGCAGGGGGACGTACGGGGTCGGAGAGACCCAGTACTTC. Translated: CASRGTYGVGETQYF. Together with reference TRBV28 and TRBJ2-5, the CDR3 gives the full variable domain: DVKVTQSSRYLVKRTGEKVFLECVQDMDHENMFWYRQDPGLGLRLIYFSYDVKMKEKGDIPEGYSVSREKKERFSLILESASTNQTSMYLCASRGTYGVGETQYFGPGTRLLVL.

V usage is TRBV13 and J usage is TRBJ1-6; 7 bases line up with TRBD1. The CDR3 has 16 amino acids. The V and J ends lost 2 bases and 9 bases, in that order; junction bases with no gene match: 10. Germline lookup yields CDR1 PRHDT and CDR2 FYEKMQ (reference sequence). CDR3 nucleotides: TGTGCCAGCAGCTTAACGAAGGGGGCAAAGGTTTCACCCCTCCACTTT. Amino acids: CASSLTKGAKVSPLHF.

This clonotype was counted ten times or more. The V and J genes are TRBV6-6 and TRBJ2-5; 9 bases fit TRBD2. This CDR3 contains 13 residues. Germline values: CDR1 MNHNY, CDR2 SVGAGI (reference sequence). J was trimmed by 5 bases and V by 5 bases; bases with no gene match: 3. For the CDR3, the DNA is TGTGCCAGCAGTATAGCGGGAGTGGAGACCCAGTACTTC. This codes for CASSIAGVETQYF.

This clonotype was picked up many times. J is TRBJ1-5 and V is TRBV7-8; TRBD1 might be the D (5 bases). The ends were cut back, 1 base at V and 1 base at J, with 11 bases in the middle. From germline, CDR1 is SGHVS and CDR2 FQNEAQ. The CDR3 runs 16 residues. The CDR3 DNA reads as TGTGCCAGCAGCTTAGGGGGGGGAGCAAGCAATCAGCCCCAGCATTTT. Translating it yields CASSLGGGASNQPQHF.

This clonotype showed up many times. The chain links TRBV6-2 or TRBV6-3 to TRBJ2-3; the D is unclear. The CDR3 extends over 14 amino acids. Deletions cut 0 bases from V and 6 bases from J, with 10 bases between. Germline-derived CDR1 and CDR2 are MNHEY and SVGEGT. The CDR3 nucleotides are TGTGCCAGCAGTTACTCTGGGATCCAGGATACGCAGTATTTT. It translates to CASSYSGIQDTQYF.